The next 8 T cell receptor beta chains were all read from a single sample in a study of T-cell reconstitution after alpha-beta-depleted transplantation in children. TCRbeta library preparation incorporated unique molecular identifiers. TCRdb re-called the PCR reads through MiXCR, storing one row per CDR3 protein. The sample has approximately 200,000 distinct CDR3 sequences, roughly 6% seen once. Sample: PBMCs, taken before TCRalphabeta/CD19-depleted stem cell transplant. The receptors originated from a girl less than two years old with combined immunodeficiency, due to receive a stem cell transplant.

This clonotype was seen at least ten times. The CDR3 sequence: CASRTEQGMWEQYF. CDR3 nucleotide sequence: TGTGCCAGCAGGACCGAACAGGGGATGTGGGAGCAGTACTTC. This rearrangement joins TRBV2 to TRBJ2-7; the match to TRBD1 covers 7 bases. The CDR3 consists of 14 residues. CDR1 is SNHLY and CDR2 is FYNNEI in the germline V gene. V dropped 6 bases and J dropped 7; count of bases not matched to a gene: 12.

V gene TRBV27 combines with J gene TRBJ2-7; 8 nucleotides line up with TRBD2. CDR1 and CDR2 (germline): MNHEY, SMNVEV (reference sequence). The CDR3 spans 15 residues. V gave up 7 bases and J gave up 2 bases; unmatched junction bases: 10. The DNA of the CDR3 is TGTGCCAGCACCGCGAACCTCGGGGGGGCCTACGAGCAGTACTTC. Translated, it gives CASTANLGGAYEQYF.

This clonotype came up many times. The chain has TRBV20-1 and TRBJ2-7; 10 nucleotides match TRBD1. CDR1 is DFQATT, CDR2 SNEGSKA, per germline (reference sequence). There are 12 residues in the CDR3. V shed 4 bases, J shed 5 bases, and the junction held 2 bases outside the gene matches. The chain's CDR3 is CSAKTGGHEQYF. The CDR3 coding sequence is TGCAGTGCTAAGACAGGGGGCCACGAGCAGTACTTC.

The table lists this clonotype with many counts. This chain uses TRBV12-3 or TRBV12-4 with TRBJ2-1; no clear D gene. V was pared by 6 bases and J by 5 bases, with 11 bases between. This CDR3 comprises 13 residues. In DNA form, the CDR3 reads TGTGCCAGCAGCCAGGTCCTTAACAATGAGCAGTTCTTC. Translation gives CASSQVLNNEQFF.

This clonotype came up many times. This sequence joins TRBV27 and TRBJ2-1; 7 bases are shared with TRBD2. Germline-derived CDR1 and CDR2 are MNHEY and SMNVEV (reference sequence). V trimming: 5 bases; J trimming: 4 bases; junction bases outside the gene matches: 11. The length of the CDR3 is 16 residues. The CDR3 protein is CASSPAWRGRYNEQFF. Here the CDR3 DNA reads TGTGCCAGCAGTCCCGCTTGGCGGGGGAGGTACAATGAGCAGTTCTTC.

This sequence joins TRBV7-9 and TRBJ2-7; TRBD2 aligns across 8 bases. Unmatched junction bases numbered 10, after V lost 7 bases and J lost 2 bases. Germline V CDR1 and CDR2: SEHNR, FQNEAQ (reference sequence). The CDR3 runs 15 residues. Here the CDR3 reads CASTGELAEAYEQYF. In nucleotides, the CDR3 is TGTGCCAGCACCGGGGAACTAGCGGAGGCCTACGAGCAGTACTTC.

Ten or more counts support this clonotype. This chain uses TRBV29-1 with TRBJ2-7, with 13 bases matching TRBD2. The CDR3 is 16 residues long. From germline, CDR1 is SQVTM and CDR2 ANQGSEA. J gave up 4 bases and V 2 bases, and 8 bases lay outside the gene matches. CDR3 loop: CSVEIKPGLAGYEQYF. CDR3 nucleotides: TGCAGCGTTGAAATTAAACCGGGACTAGCGGGGTACGAGCAGTACTTC.

At least ten counts were recorded for this clonotype. The V and J genes are TRBV6-2 or TRBV6-3 and TRBJ1-1; 8 nucleotides align to TRBD1. The V segment lost 6 bases and the J segment 2 bases; nucleotides outside the gene matches: 8. The CDR3 runs 15 residues. Germline CDR1 is MNHEY and CDR2 is SVGEGT. The CDR3 DNA follows: TGTGCCAGCAGGGAGACGGACAGGGTTAACACTGAAGCTTTCTTT. Its protein is CASRETDRVNTEAFF.